The 22 T cell receptor beta chains presented below share a single source sample, sequenced in a study of cytomegalovirus exposure and HLA in healthy donors listed by TCRdb under 2017. The protocol used for the library was the immunoSEQ multiplex PCR assay. For the multiplex PCR, a mixture combining 60 forward primers for TCR Vbeta segments and 13 reverse primers for TCR Jbeta segments was used. TCRdb's version of the immuneACCESS table is confined to in-frame rearrangements and falls short of the full clone set. An unresolved V gene accounts for under half of the shortfall where checked; the remainder is of unknown origin. In this sample the table shows about 270,000 clones, under 80% of which occur a single time. Together, the top ten hold under 3% of the sample. Material: PBMCs. The source is a female donor in good health and CMV-seronegative.

The chain has TRBV4-1 and TRBJ1-4; perhaps TRBD1 as D (6 bases). CDR1 is MGHRA, CDR2 YSYEKL, per germline. The V and J ends lost 4 bases and 7 bases respectively, with 16 bases between them. The CDR3 consists of 15 residues. CDR3 DNA: TGCGCCAGCAGCCCCCCTAGCGGACAGAGTGAAAAACTGTTTTTT. Translation: CASSPPSGQSEKLFF.

J is TRBJ2-5 and V is TRBV6-1, with 8 bases aligning to TRBD1. The CDR3 loop spans 13 amino acids. V shed 7 bases, J shed 4 bases, and the junction held 5 bases outside the gene matches. Germline values: CDR1 MNHNS, CDR2 SASEGT. For the CDR3, the DNA is TGTGCCAGCAATGGCAGGGGGCGAGAGACCCAGTACTTC. Translating gives CASNGRGRETQYF.

This sequence joins TRBV7-9 and TRBJ2-7, with 8 positions matching TRBD2. CDR1 and CDR2 from the germline V gene are SEHNR and FQNEAQ (reference sequence). Trimming cost V 2 bases and J 2 bases; bases outside gene matches: 2. The CDR3 has 14 residues. This chain's CDR3 is CASSLSGSPYEQYF. As DNA, the CDR3 is TGTGCCAGCAGCTTAAGCGGGAGCCCCTACGAGCAGTACTTC.

The rearrangement uses TRBV7-9 and TRBJ2-7; D is possibly TRBD2 (5 bases). Between the trimmed V and J ends, which lost 8 bases and 6 bases, there was a span of 14 bases. Germline CDR1 reads SEHNR; CDR2 reads FQNEAQ (reference sequence). The CDR3 has 12 amino acids. The CDR3 coding sequence is TGTGCCAGCGGCCGCGCGGGTTCCGAGCAGTACTTC. This codes for CASGRAGSEQYF. Together with reference TRBV7-9 and TRBJ2-7, the CDR3 gives the full variable domain: DTGVSQNPRHKITKRGQNVTFRCDPISEHNRLYWYRQTLGQGPEFLTYFQNEAQLEKSRLLSDRFSAERPKGSFSTLEIQRTEQGDSAMYLCASGRAGSEQYFGPGTRLTVT.

The rearrangement joins TRBV19 to TRBJ2-7, with 8 bases identical to TRBD1. The trim removed 6 bases at V and 5 bases at J, leaving 6 bases unmatched. Germline V gene lookup returns CDR1 LNHDA and CDR2 SQIVND (reference sequence). The CDR3 is 13 amino acids. In nucleotides, the CDR3 is TGTGCCAGTAGCCGGACAGGGCTAGACGAGCAGTACTTC. This sequence encodes CASSRTGLDEQYF.

The CDR3 sequence: CASSQDGWLAGRGVSSEQYF. The CDR3 DNA follows: TGCGCCAGCAGCCAAGATGGGTGGCTAGCGGGAAGAGGGGTCAGTAGCGAGCAGTACTTC. V usage is TRBV4-1 and J usage is TRBJ2-7, with 9 bases fitting TRBD2. The CDR3 is 20 amino acids. V lost 0 bases and J lost 6; bases outside the gene matches: 21. The germline V gene has CDR1 MGHRA and CDR2 YSYEKL.

This chain connects TRBV19 to TRBJ1-1; D unresolved. V was cut by 0 bases and J by 1 base, with 9 bases left in between. CDR3 length: 15 amino acids. From germline, CDR1 is LNHDA and CDR2 SQIVND (reference sequence). The CDR3 here is CASSIEGGSNTEAFF. CDR3 in DNA: TGTGCCAGTAGTATAGAGGGCGGGTCGAACACTGAAGCTTTCTTT. The full variable domain, rest sourced from reference TRBV19 and TRBJ1-1, is DGGITQSPKYLFRKEGQNVTLSCEQNLNHDAMYWYRQDPGQGLRLIYYSQIVNDFQKGDIAEGYSVSREKKESFPLTVTSAQKNPTAFYLCASSIEGGSNTEAFFGQGTRLTVV.

This clone was detected only a few times. The J gene is TRBJ1-4, the V gene TRBV21-1. TRBV21-1 is labeled a pseudogene. This CDR3 contains 16 residues. CDR3 residues: CASSKGRRGAREKLFF. The DNA of the CDR3 is TGTGCCAGCAGCAAAGGGCGTCGGGGGGCTCGGGAAAAACTGTTTTTT.

The J gene is TRBJ1-2, the V gene TRBV5-4, with unresolved D. The CDR3 sequence is 15 residues long. The V and J ends lost 0 bases and 0 bases respectively, with 9 bases between them. Germline V gene data show CDR1 as SGHNT and CDR2 as YYREEE (reference sequence). CDR3 in amino acids: CASSLVSLPNYGYTF. CDR3 nucleotides: TGTGCCAGCAGCTTGGTGTCACTTCCTAACTATGGCTACACCTTC.

This clone has only a few counts. The chain combines TRBV25-1 with TRBJ1-1; TRBD1 agrees at 7 bases. The trim removed 6 bases at V and 0 bases at J, leaving 4 bases unmatched. The germline gives CDR1 MGHDK, CDR2 SYGVNS. This CDR3 region has 14 residues. The CDR3 protein is CASRSGTVNTEAFF. As DNA, the CDR3 is TGTGCCAGCAGGTCCGGGACAGTGAACACTGAAGCTTTCTTT.

The chain is built from TRBV29-1 and TRBJ2-7; maybe TRBD2 (5 bases). The ends were cut back, 6 bases at V and 0 bases at J, with 18 bases in the middle. Germline lookup yields CDR1 SQVTM and CDR2 ANQGSEA. The CDR3 consists of 15 residues. DNA of the CDR3: TGCAGCGTAGACGGACTTAGCGAGAGCTCCTACGAGCAGTACTTC. This translates into CSVDGLSESSYEQYF.

J is TRBJ2-1 and V is TRBV28; D possibly corresponds to TRBD2 (5 bases). CDR1 and CDR2 (germline): MDHEN, SYDVKM. V was shortened by 3 bases and J by 11 bases, with 14 bases between the two germline ends. The CDR3 length is 13 residues. The CDR3 protein is CASSLGGGLKQFF. The CDR3 DNA reads TGTGCCAGCAGTTTGGGTGGCGGGCTAAAGCAGTTCTTC.

This chain uses TRBV7-9 with TRBJ1-2, with D possibly matching TRBD1 (6 bases). V lost 5 bases and J lost 8, with 18 bases in between. The CDR3 is 14 amino acids. The V gene's germline CDR1 is SEHNR and CDR2 FQNEAQ (reference sequence). CDR3 residues: CASSVTDRQGGYTF. Written as DNA, the CDR3 is TGTGCCAGCAGCGTAACCGACAGGCAGGGGGGCTACACCTTC.

The chain couples TRBV4-1 to TRBJ2-3; 11 nucleotides agree with TRBD2. The germline V gene encodes CDR1 MGHRA and CDR2 YSYEKL. Trimming at V came to 4 bases and at J to 0 bases, leaving 9 bases not matched to a gene. The CDR3 runs 18 residues. CDR3 DNA sequence: TGCGCCAGCAGCCGCCCTCCGGGACTAGCGGTTAGCACAGATACGCAGTATTTT. As protein: CASSRPPGLAVSTDTQYF.

The rearrangement links TRBV28 to TRBJ1-5; perhaps TRBD1 as D (6 bases). The CDR3 loop spans 14 amino acids. CDR1 is MDHEN and CDR2 is SYDVKM in the germline V gene. The ends were cut back, 8 bases at V and 5 bases at J, with 16 bases in the middle. The CDR3 loop reads CASGKQGTYQPQHF. CDR3 DNA sequence: TGTGCCAGCGGAAAACAGGGAACCTATCAGCCCCAGCATTTT. Based on the CDR3 plus reference TRBV28 and TRBJ1-5, the full variable domain is DVKVTQSSRYLVKRTGEKVFLECVQDMDHENMFWYRQDPGLGLRLIYFSYDVKMKEKGDIPEGYSVSREKKERFSLILESASTNQTSMYLCASGKQGTYQPQHFGDGTRLSIL.

The chain links TRBV19 to TRBJ2-7; TRBD1 matches at 9 bases. V shed 7 bases, J shed 3 bases, and the junction held 13 bases outside the gene matches. In germline, CDR1 is LNHDA, CDR2 SQIVND (reference sequence). The CDR3 sequence is 16 residues long. Here the CDR3 DNA reads TGTGCCAGTACACCTCCGTCGGGACAGGGCCGCTACGAGCAGTACTTC. This sequence encodes CASTPPSGQGRYEQYF.

This clone was seen only once. The chain has TRBV6-4 and TRBJ2-1; 9 positions match TRBD2. The CDR3 has 15 residues. With V trimmed by 2 bases and J by 7 bases, 6 bases remained unmatched. The germline CDR1 and CDR2 sequences are MRHNA and SNTAGT. CDR3 nucleotides: TGTGCCAGCAGTGACATGGGGACTAGCCGGAATGAGCAGTTCTTC. Protein sequence: CASSDMGTSRNEQFF.

V usage is TRBV5-6 and J usage is TRBJ2-1, with TRBD2 matching over 9 bases. V shed 2 bases, J shed 6 bases, and the junction held 6 bases outside the gene matches. Germline values: CDR1 SGHDT, CDR2 YYEEEE. The CDR3 is made up of 15 amino acids. CDR3 sequence (DNA): TGTGCCAGCAGCTTAATGGCGGGAGGGAGCAATGAGCAGTTCTTC. Amino acids: CASSLMAGGSNEQFF. The variable domain in full, completed from reference TRBV5-6 and TRBJ2-1, reads DAGVTQSPTHLIKTRGQQVTLRCSPKSGHDTVSWYQQALGQGPQFIFQYYEEEERQRGNFPDRFSGHQFPNYSSELNVNALLLGDSALYLCASSLMAGGSNEQFFGPGTRLTVL.

The chain uses TRBV2 and TRBJ1-1; 7 nucleotides agree with TRBD1. Germline values: CDR1 SNHLY, CDR2 FYNNEI. V dropped 7 bases and J dropped 4; count of bases not matched to a gene: 6. CDR3 length: 13 amino acids. CDR3 sequence: CASTITGVTEAFF. The CDR3 nucleotides are TGTGCCAGCACCATAACAGGGGTCACTGAAGCTTTCTTT.

The rearrangement joins TRBV2 to TRBJ1-2; D may be TRBD1 (6 bases). The CDR3 has 16 amino acids. V gave up 11 bases and J gave up 1 base, with 23 bases separating them. The V gene's germline CDR1 is SNHLY and CDR2 FYNNEI. CDR3: CARNIAVGGLNYGYTF. CDR3 sequence (DNA): TGTGCCCGCAACATCGCTGTTGGGGGCCTTAACTATGGCTACACCTTC. The entire variable domain, with the rest obtained from reference TRBV2 and TRBJ1-2, is as follows: EPEVTQTPSHQVTQMGQEVILRCVPISNHLYFYWYRQILGQKVEFLVSFYNNEISEKSEIFDDQFSVERPDGSNFTLKIRSTKLEDSAMYFCARNIAVGGLNYGYTFGSGTRLTVV.

This chain uses TRBV2 with TRBJ2-3; D might be TRBD1 (6 bases). CDR3 size: 14 residues. Germline V gives CDR1 SNHLY, CDR2 FYNNEI. Trimming pared 4 bases from V and 5 bases from J, leaving 13 bases between. The CDR3, as DNA: TGTGCCAGCAGTGTCAGGGGATATGGAGATACGCAGTATTTT. It encodes CASSVRGYGDTQYF. The full variable domain, rest sourced from reference TRBV2 and TRBJ2-3, is EPEVTQTPSHQVTQMGQEVILRCVPISNHLYFYWYRQILGQKVEFLVSFYNNEISEKSEIFDDQFSVERPDGSNFTLKIRSTKLEDSAMYFCASSVRGYGDTQYFGPGTRLTVL.

The gene calls are TRBV5-1 and TRBJ2-7; D is perhaps TRBD2 (6 bases). CDR1 and CDR2 from the germline V gene are SGHRS and YFSETQ. Trimming cost V 0 bases and J 5 bases, with 15 bases left between them. The CDR3 loop spans 15 amino acids. The CDR3 reads CASSLAVAVGDEQYF. CDR3 nucleotide sequence: TGCGCCAGCAGCTTGGCCGTAGCGGTGGGGGACGAGCAGTACTTC.